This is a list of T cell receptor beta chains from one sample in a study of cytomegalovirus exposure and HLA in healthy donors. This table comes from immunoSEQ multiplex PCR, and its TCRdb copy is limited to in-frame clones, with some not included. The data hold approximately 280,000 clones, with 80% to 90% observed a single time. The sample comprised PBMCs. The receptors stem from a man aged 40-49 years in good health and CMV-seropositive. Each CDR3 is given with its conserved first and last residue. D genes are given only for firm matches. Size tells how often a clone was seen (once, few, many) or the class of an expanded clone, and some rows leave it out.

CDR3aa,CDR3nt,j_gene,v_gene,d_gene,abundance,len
CASRDLAGSYNEQFF,TGTGCCAGCAGGGACCTAGCGGGATCCTACAATGAGCAGTTCTTC,TRBJ2-1,TRBV7-3,TRBD2,once,15
CASRRGTRDIQYF,TGTGCCAGCAGGCGGGGGACGAGGGACATTCAGTACTTC,TRBJ2-4,TRBV27,TRBD2,few,13
CASSSRQPATNEKLFF,TGTGCCAGCAGCTCCCGACAGCCTGCAACTAATGAAAAACTGTTTTTT,TRBJ1-4,TRBV7-2,.,once,16
CASSASYNSPLHF,TGTGCCAGCAGCGCGAGCTATAATTCACCCCTCCACTTT,TRBJ1-6,TRBV6-5,.,.,13
CASSERGSPYEQYF,TGTGCCAGCAGTGAACGCGGGAGCCCCTACGAGCAGTACTTC,TRBJ2-7,TRBV6-1,TRBD2,once,14
CASSQQGNTEAFF,TGTGCCAGCAGCCAACAGGGGAACACTGAAGCTTTCTTT,TRBJ1-1,TRBV7-2,.,.,13
CASSLAGRSTGELFF,TGTGCCAGCAGCTTGGCAGGGCGGAGCACCGGGGAGCTGTTTTTT,TRBJ2-2,TRBV5-8,.,.,15
CASSLTGTGSNQPQHF,TGCGCCAGCAGCCTTACCGGGACAGGAAGCAATCAGCCCCAGCATTTT,TRBJ1-5,TRBV5-1,TRBD1,.,16
CASSLSPGRGTDTQYF,TGTGCCAGCAGCTTATCCCCCGGGAGAGGAACAGATACGCAGTATTTT,TRBJ2-3,TRBV7-3,.,.,16
CASSLTGYGYTF,TGTGCCAGCAGTTTAACAGGCTATGGCTACACCTTC,TRBJ1-2,TRBV28,.,.,12
CASSWPGTGNTGELFF,TGTGCCAGCAGCTGGCCCGGGACAGGGAACACCGGGGAGCTGTTTTTT,TRBJ2-2,TRBV5-4,TRBD1,.,16
CASSYGQGANEQYF,TGTGCCAGCAGTTACGGGCAGGGGGCCAACGAGCAGTACTTC,TRBJ2-7,TRBV6-5,TRBD1,.,14
CASSPILANQETQYF,TGTGCCAGCTCACCTATCCTAGCGAACCAAGAGACCCAGTACTTC,TRBJ2-5,TRBV18,.,.,15
CASSHGQGNHEQYF,TGTGCTAGCAGCCACGGACAGGGGAACCACGAGCAGTACTTC,TRBJ2-7,TRBV7-7,TRBD1,few,14